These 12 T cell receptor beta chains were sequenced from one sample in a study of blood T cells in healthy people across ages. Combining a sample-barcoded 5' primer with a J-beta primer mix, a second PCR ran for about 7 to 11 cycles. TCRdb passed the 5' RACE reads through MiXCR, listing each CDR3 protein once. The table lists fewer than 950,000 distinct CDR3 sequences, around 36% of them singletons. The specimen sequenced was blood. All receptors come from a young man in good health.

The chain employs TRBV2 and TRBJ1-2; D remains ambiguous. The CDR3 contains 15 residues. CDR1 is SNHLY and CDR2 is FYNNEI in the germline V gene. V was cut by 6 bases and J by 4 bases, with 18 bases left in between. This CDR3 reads CASSEDLPISYGYTF. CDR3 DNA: TGTGCCAGCAGCGAGGACTTACCTATTTCCTATGGCTACACCTTC.

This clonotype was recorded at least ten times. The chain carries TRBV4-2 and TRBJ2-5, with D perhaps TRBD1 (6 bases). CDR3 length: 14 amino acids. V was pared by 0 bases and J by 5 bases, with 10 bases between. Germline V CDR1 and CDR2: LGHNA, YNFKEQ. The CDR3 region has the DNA TGTGCCAGCAGCCAAGACAGGGGACGGGAGACCCAGTACTTC. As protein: CASSQDRGRETQYF.

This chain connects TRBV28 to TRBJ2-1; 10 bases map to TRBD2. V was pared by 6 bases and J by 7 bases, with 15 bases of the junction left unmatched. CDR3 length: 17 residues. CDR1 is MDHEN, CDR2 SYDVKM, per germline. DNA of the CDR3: TGTGCCAGCAGACCCGGTGGGCTAGCGGGGGAGGGGAATGAGCAGTTCTTC. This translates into CASRPGGLAGEGNEQFF.

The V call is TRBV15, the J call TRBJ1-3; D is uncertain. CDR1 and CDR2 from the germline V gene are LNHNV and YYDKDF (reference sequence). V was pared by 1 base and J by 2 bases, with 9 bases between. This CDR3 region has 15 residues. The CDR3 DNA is TGTGCCACCAGCAGAGGCCTAGGGACTGGAAACACCATATATTTT. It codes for CATSRGLGTGNTIYF.

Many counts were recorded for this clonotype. The CDR3 spells CASSTDRVPFF. The CDR3, as DNA: TGTGCCAGCAGTACGGACAGGGTGCCGTTCTTC. V and J are TRBV12-3 or TRBV12-4 and TRBJ2-1; 8 nucleotides agree with TRBD1. The V gene end was trimmed by 5 bases and the J gene end by 15 bases; junction bases not matched to a gene: 6. The CDR3 has 11 residues.

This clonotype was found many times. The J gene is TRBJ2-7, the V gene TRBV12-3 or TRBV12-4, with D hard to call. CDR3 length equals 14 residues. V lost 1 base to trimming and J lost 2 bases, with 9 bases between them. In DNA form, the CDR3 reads TGTGCCAGCAGTTTAGGCCCTAAAACCTACGAGCAGTACTTC. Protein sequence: CASSLGPKTYEQYF.

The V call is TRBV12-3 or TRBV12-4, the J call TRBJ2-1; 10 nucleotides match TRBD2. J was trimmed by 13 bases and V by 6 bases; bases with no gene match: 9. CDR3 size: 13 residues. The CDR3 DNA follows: TGTGCCAGCAGCAGAAAGCGGGAGGGTGGACAGTTCTTC. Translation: CASSRKREGGQFF.

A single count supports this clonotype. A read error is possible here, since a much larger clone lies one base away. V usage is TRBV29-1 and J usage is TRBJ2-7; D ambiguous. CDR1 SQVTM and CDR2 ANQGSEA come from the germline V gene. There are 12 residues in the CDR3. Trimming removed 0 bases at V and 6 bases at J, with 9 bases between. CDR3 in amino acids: CSVEDKGGEQYF. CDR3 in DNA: TGCAGCGTTGAAGATAAGGGCGGCGAGCAGTACTTC.

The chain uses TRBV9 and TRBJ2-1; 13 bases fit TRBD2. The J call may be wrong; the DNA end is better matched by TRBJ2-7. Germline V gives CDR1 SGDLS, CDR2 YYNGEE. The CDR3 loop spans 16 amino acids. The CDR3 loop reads CASSVRLAGGYNEQYF. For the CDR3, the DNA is TGTGCCAGCAGCGTCCGACTAGCGGGGGGATACAATGAGCAGTACTTC.

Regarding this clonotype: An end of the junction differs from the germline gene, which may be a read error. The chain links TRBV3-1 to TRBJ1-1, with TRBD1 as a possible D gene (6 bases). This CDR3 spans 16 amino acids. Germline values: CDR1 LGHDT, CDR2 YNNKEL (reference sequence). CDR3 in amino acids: CACSVSPRGQNTEAFF. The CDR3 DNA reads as TGTGCCTGCAGCGTCTCCCCCCGGGGACAGAACACTGAAGCTTTCTTT.

In DNA form, the CDR3 reads TGCGCCAGCAGCCCGGACGCTTCCTACGAGCAGTACTTC. Translated: CASSPDASYEQYF. The chain is built from TRBV4-1 and TRBJ2-5, with no clear D. The J call may not be correct, given that the DNA end is closer to TRBJ2-7. Germline V gene data show CDR1 as MGHRA and CDR2 as YSYEKL. This CDR3 spans 13 amino acids.

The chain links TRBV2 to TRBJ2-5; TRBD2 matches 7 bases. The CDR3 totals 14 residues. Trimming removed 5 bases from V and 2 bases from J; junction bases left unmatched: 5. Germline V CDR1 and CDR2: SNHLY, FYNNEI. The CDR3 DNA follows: TGTGCCAGCAGTCCATGGGGGGGGCAAGAGACCCAGTACTTC. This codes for CASSPWGGQETQYF.